This record concerns one TCR beta chain sequence. This record comes from a study of cytomegalovirus exposure and HLA in healthy donors. PCR amplification relied on 60 Vbeta primers (plus 13 Jbeta primers). Sequenced by immunoSEQ multiplex PCR; TCRdb stores in-frame clones only, minus some. This table holds 150,000 to 200,000 clones, around 77% found once. This CDR3 is 14 amino acids long. The V and J ends lost 7 bases and 3 bases respectively, with 16 bases between them. Germline CDR1 reads MNHNY; CDR2 reads SVGAGI (reference sequence). The receptor comes from a woman in her thirties or forties in good health and CMV-seronegative. J is TRBJ2-7 and V is TRBV6-6, with D perhaps TRBD1 (5 bases). The specimen sequenced was PBMCs. CDR3 sequence reads: CASTQVLGVYEQYF. CDR3 sequence (DNA): TGTGCCAGCACCCAGGTCTTAGGGGTCTACGAGCAGTACTTC.